A single sample is the source of the 3 T cell receptor beta chains below, sequenced in a study of blood T cell repertoires in COVID-19. Only in-frame clones appear in the TCRdb table, and some are missing; sequencing was by immunoSEQ multiplex PCR. The top ten hold 20% to 25% of the sample, which has fewer than 200,000 clones, 70% to 90% seen once. The sequencing input was peripheral blood. All receptors come from a man in his fifties or sixties with active or convalescent COVID-19.

Concerning this clone: Other DNA sequences of this sample code for an identical CDR3. The V and J genes are TRBV2 and TRBJ1-2; possible D gene TRBD1, 6 bases. This CDR3 contains 13 residues. Germline V CDR1 and CDR2: SNHLY, FYNNEI. V lost 6 bases to trimming and J lost 0 bases, with 8 bases between them. The CDR3 DNA sequence: TGTGCCAGCAGAGACAGGACTAACTATGGCTACACCTTC. Translated: CASRDRTNYGYTF.

V is TRBV5-6 and J is TRBJ1-1; 9 nucleotides line up with TRBD1. The CDR3 is 14 residues long. Germline trimming cut 4 bases from V and 8 bases from J; bases unmatched to any gene: 9. Germline V gene sequence: CDR1 SGHDT, CDR2 YYEEEE. CDR3 DNA sequence: TGTGCCAGCAGCCTCGGAGGGGACAGGGCCGAAGCTTTCTTT. Protein: CASSLGGDRAEAFF.

V usage is TRBV11-2 and J usage is TRBJ1-3; the D is unclear. Germline V gene lookup returns CDR1 SGHAT and CDR2 FQNNGV. Trimming left V 4 bases short and J 1 base short, with 17 bases between. The CDR3 totals 17 residues. The DNA of the CDR3 is TGTGCCAGCAGCTACCCATTTGGCCCCAGATCTGGAAACACCATATATTTT. The encoded protein is CASSYPFGPRSGNTIYF. Filled out from reference TRBV11-2 and TRBJ1-3, the complete variable domain reads EAGVAQSPRYKIIEKRQSVAFWCNPISGHATLYWYQQILGQGPKLLIQFQNNGVVDDSQLPKDRFSAERLKGVDSTLKIQPAKLEDSAVYLCASSYPFGPRSGNTIYFGEGSWLTVV.